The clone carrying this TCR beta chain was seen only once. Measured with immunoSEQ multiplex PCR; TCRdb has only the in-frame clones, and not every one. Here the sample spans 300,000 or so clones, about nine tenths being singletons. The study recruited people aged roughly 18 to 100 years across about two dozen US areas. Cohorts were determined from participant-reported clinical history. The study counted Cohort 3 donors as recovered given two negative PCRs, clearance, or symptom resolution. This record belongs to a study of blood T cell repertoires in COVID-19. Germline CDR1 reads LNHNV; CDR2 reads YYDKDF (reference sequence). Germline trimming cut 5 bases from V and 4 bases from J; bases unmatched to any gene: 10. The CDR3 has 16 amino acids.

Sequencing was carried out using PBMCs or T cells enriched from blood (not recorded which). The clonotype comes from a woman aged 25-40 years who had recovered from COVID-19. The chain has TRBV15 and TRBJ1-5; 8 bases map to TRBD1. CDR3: CATSGLRGLGNQPQHF. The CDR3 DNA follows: TGTGCCACCAGCGGCCTCAGGGGGCTGGGGAATCAGCCCCAGCATTTT.